A single sample gave rise to the 5 T cell receptor beta chains below, sequenced in a study of vaccination effects on CD4 cells after COVID-19 (dated by TCRdb to the early 2020s). Library generation was performed with the immunoSEQ multiplex PCR assay. TCRdb took this table from immuneACCESS and kept in-frame rearrangements with V and J called. Such tables lack part of the clones; where checked against another copy, unresolved V genes explain under half of the gap, and the rest is unexplained. A total of some 40,000 clones appear in this sample, around 80% of them only once. 3% to 4% of the sample rests with the top ten. Antigens for these TCRs are unknown. After less than 13 days of culture, CD4+ T cells were isolated with the EasySep CD4+ T cell isolation kit. Convalescent patients had PCR-confirmed SARS-CoV-2 infection between March and December 2020, before Alpha, Beta and Delta variants emerged in the United States. Two doses of either the BNT162b2 or the mRNA-1273 mRNA SARS-CoV-2 vaccine were administered to participants.

The sample here was CD4+ T cells from PBMCs cultured without peptide, taken after COVID-19 vaccination. Every receptor here comes from a human donor who had a prior SARS-CoV-2 infection.

The V gene is TRBV10-3, the J gene TRBJ2-7; 7 bases fit TRBD1. CDR3 length: 13 amino acids. V lost 4 bases and J lost 5; bases outside the gene matches: 5. Germline V lookup: CDR1 ENHRY, CDR2 SYGVKD. The CDR3 sequence: CAISGQGMDEQYF. In nucleotides, the CDR3 is TGTGCCATCAGTGGACAGGGAATGGACGAGCAGTACTTC.

The chain couples TRBV6-1 to TRBJ1-5; D possibly corresponds to TRBD1 (6 bases). Germline V lookup: CDR1 MNHNS, CDR2 SASEGT. The CDR3 is 18 amino acids. V was shortened by 4 bases and J by 0 bases, with 19 bases between the two germline ends. CDR3 DNA: TGTGCCAGCAGTGTCAGGGACACAACGACGTATAGCAATCAGCCCCAGCATTTT. Amino acid sequence: CASSVRDTTTYSNQPQHF.

The chain carries TRBV2 and TRBJ2-3; the match to TRBD2 covers 9 bases. CDR3 size: 17 residues. Germline values: CDR1 SNHLY, CDR2 FYNNEI. J was trimmed by 1 base and V by 8 bases; bases with no gene match: 13. The CDR3 sequence is CASLRREGRWGTDTQYF. The CDR3 nucleotides are TGTGCCAGCCTCAGGCGGGAGGGCCGATGGGGCACAGATACGCAGTATTTT.

The rearrangement links TRBV3-1 (or the pseudogene TRBV3-2) to TRBJ2-3; D possibly corresponds to TRBD2 (5 bases). The V gene lost 2 bases and the J gene lost 2 bases, with 11 bases spanning the gap. The CDR3 spans 15 residues. CDR1 and CDR2 from the germline V gene are LGHDT and YNNKEL (reference sequence). The chain's CDR3 is CASSQRAGITDTQYF. The CDR3, as DNA: TGTGCCAGCAGCCAACGTGCGGGCATCACAGATACGCAGTATTTT.

The rearrangement links TRBV4-1 to TRBJ2-2; 10 nucleotides line up with TRBD1. This CDR3 is built from 17 residues. Germline CDR1 is MGHRA and CDR2 is YSYEKL. V shed 4 bases, J shed 1 base, and the junction held 6 bases outside the gene matches. This CDR3 reads CASSPRQGALNTGELFF. CDR3 DNA: TGCGCCAGCAGCCCAAGACAGGGGGCGTTGAACACCGGGGAGCTGTTTTTT.